This record looks at one T cell receptor (beta chain) sequence and its context. The antigen is not known. The data derive from a study of lymphopenia after photon versus proton radiotherapy. The study, taken as a whole, reports: Post-nadir TCR diversity decline inversely tracked overall survival among those who died. Oligoclonal CD8+ Temra expansion after nadir drove photon patients' diversity drop. Under photons, naive T cells and diversity fell while effector/memory populations rose. Better survival with proton therapy was suggested as possible, not demonstrated.

Here immunoSEQ multiplex PCR was the method, and the copy in TCRdb shows in-frame clones only, minus some. The sample lists about 40,000 clones, about 86% seen once, with 10% to 13% in the top ten. The sample consisted of peripheral blood, taken from a patient treated with proton-based radiotherapy. The TCR sequence derives from a woman aged 70-85 years with pancreatic cancer. Some clones in this sample may be carry-over from other donors' samples.

CDR3: CASSYGTLMEQYF. The CDR3 coding sequence is TGTGCCAGCAGTTACGGGACCCTAATGGAGCAGTACTTC. The chain recombines TRBV6-5 with TRBJ2-7, with D perhaps TRBD1 or TRBD2 (5 bases each). Germline values: CDR1 MNHEY, CDR2 SVGAGI. This CDR3 contains 13 residues. V lost 2 bases, J lost 7 bases, and 12 bases lay in between.